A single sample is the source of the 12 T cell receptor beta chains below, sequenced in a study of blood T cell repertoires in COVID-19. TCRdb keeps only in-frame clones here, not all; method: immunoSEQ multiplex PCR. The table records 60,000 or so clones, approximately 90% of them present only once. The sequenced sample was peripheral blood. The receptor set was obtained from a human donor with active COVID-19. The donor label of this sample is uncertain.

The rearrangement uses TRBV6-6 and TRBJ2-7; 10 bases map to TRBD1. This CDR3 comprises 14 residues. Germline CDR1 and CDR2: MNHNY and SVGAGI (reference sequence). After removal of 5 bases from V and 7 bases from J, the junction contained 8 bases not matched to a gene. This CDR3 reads CASSKGQGIREQYF. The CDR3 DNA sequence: TGTGCCAGCAGTAAGGGACAGGGGATAAGGGAGCAGTACTTC.

The CDR3 nucleotides read TGTGCCAGCAGCTTTACGGATGAGCAGTTCTTC. Protein sequence: CASSFTDEQFF. This sequence joins TRBV12-1 and TRBJ2-1; whether TRBD2, the table's D call, matches the DNA was not checked. TRBV12-1 is a listed pseudogene. This CDR3 is built from 11 residues.

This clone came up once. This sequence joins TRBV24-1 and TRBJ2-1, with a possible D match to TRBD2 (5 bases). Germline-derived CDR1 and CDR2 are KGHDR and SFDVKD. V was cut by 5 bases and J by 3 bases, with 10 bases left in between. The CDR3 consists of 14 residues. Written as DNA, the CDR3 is TGTGCCACCAGTGGACAAGGGAGCTACAATGAGCAGTTCTTC. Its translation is CATSGQGSYNEQFF.

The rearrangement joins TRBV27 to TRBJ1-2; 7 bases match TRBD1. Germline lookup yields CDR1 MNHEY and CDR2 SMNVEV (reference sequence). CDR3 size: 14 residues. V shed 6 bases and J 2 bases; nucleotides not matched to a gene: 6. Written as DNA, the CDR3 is TGTGCCAGCAGGTCGACAGGGATCAACTATGGCTACACCTTC. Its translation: CASRSTGINYGYTF.

The CDR3 protein is CASSLLAEAYNEQFF. CDR3 nucleotides: TGTGCCAGCAGTTTACTAGCGGAGGCCTACAATGAGCAGTTCTTC. The chain employs TRBV27 and TRBJ2-1; 7 bases fit TRBD2. V trimming: 2 bases; J trimming: 2 bases; junction bases outside the gene matches: 3. The germline CDR1 and CDR2 sequences are MNHEY and SMNVEV (reference sequence). The CDR3 extends over 15 amino acids.

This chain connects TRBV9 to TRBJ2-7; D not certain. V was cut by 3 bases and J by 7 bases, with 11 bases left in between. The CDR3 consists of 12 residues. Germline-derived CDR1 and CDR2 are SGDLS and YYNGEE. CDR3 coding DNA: TGTGCCAGCAGCGGGATTCTAGAGGAGCAGTACTTC. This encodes CASSGILEEQYF.

The DNA of the CDR3 is TGTGCCACCAGTGACCCGACTAGCGCACCCTACAATGAGCAGTTCTTC. Translation: CATSDPTSAPYNEQFF. The chain couples TRBV24-1 to TRBJ2-1, with 8 bases fitting TRBD2. The CDR3 is made up of 16 amino acids. The ends lost 4 bases at V and 2 bases at J; junction bases unmatched: 6. Germline CDR1 reads KGHDR; CDR2 reads SFDVKD.

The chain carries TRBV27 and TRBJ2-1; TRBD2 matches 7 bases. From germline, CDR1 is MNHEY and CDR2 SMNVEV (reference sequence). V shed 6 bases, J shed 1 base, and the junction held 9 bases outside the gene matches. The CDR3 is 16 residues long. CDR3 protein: CASRASPGGSYNEQFF. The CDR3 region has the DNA TGTGCCAGCAGGGCCTCTCCGGGGGGTTCCTACAATGAGCAGTTCTTC.

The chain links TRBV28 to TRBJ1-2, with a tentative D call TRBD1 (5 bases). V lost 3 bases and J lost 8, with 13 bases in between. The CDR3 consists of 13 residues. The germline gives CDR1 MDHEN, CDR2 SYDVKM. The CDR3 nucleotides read TGTGCCAGCAGTTTTTCAGGGACTTACGGCTACACCTTC. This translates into CASSFSGTYGYTF.

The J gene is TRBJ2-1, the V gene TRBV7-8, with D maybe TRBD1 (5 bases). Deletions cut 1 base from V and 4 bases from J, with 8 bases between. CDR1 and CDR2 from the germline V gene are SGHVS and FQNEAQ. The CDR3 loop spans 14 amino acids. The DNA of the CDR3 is TGTGCCAGCAGCTTAGTAGACAGATACAATGAGCAGTTCTTC. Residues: CASSLVDRYNEQFF.

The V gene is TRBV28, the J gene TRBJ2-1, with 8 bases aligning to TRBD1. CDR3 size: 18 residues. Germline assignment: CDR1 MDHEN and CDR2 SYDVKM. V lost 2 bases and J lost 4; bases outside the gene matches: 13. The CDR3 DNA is TGTGCCAGCAGTTTAGCCCGGACAGGGCTGAGGATGTACAATGAGCAGTTCTTC. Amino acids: CASSLARTGLRMYNEQFF.

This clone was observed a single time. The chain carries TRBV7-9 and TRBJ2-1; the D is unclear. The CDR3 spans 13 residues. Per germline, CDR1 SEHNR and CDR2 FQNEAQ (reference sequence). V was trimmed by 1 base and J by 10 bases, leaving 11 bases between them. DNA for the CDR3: TGTGCCAGCAGCTTAGACTCCCCCGGGGAGCAGTTCTTC. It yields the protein CASSLDSPGEQFF.